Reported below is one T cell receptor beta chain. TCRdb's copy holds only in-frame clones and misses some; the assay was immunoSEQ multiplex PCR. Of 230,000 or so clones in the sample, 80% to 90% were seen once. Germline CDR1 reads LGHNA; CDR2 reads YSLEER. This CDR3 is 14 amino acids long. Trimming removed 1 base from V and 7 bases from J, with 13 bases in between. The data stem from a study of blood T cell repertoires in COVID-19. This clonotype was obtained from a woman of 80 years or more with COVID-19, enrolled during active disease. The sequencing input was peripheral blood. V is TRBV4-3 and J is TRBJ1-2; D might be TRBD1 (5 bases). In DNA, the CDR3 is TGCGCCAGCAGCCAAGCCCAGGGATCAGCTGGCTACACCTTC. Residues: CASSQAQGSAGYTF.